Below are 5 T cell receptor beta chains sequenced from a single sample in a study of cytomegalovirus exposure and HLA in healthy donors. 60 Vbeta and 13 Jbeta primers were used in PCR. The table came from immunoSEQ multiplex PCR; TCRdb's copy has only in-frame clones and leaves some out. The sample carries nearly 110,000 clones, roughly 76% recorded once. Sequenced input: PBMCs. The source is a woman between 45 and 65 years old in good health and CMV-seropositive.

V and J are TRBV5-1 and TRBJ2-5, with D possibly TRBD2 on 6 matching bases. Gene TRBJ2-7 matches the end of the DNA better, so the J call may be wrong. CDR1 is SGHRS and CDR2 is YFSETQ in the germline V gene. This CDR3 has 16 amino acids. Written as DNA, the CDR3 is TGCGCCAGCAGCTATTTATTGCCGGGACTCTCCTACGAGCAGTACTTC. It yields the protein CASSYLLPGLSYEQYF.

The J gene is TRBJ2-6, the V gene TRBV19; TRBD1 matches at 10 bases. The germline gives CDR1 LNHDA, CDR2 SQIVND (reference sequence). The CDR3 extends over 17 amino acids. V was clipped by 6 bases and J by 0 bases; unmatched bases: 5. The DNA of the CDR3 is TGTGCCAGTAGGGGACAGGGGCCATTCTCTGGGGCCAACGTCCTGACTTTC. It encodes CASRGQGPFSGANVLTF. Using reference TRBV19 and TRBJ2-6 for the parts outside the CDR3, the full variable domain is DGGITQSPKYLFRKEGQNVTLSCEQNLNHDAMYWYRQDPGQGLRLIYYSQIVNDFQKGDIAEGYSVSREKKESFPLTVTSAQKNPTAFYLCASRGQGPFSGANVLTFGAGSRLTVL.

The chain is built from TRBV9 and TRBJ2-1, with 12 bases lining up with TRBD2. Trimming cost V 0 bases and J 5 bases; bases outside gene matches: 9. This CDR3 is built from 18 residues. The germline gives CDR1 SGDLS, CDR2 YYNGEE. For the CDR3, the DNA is TGTGCCAGCAGCGTAGTCGGACTAGCGGGGTCGGGGAACAATGAGCAGTTCTTC. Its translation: CASSVVGLAGSGNNEQFF.

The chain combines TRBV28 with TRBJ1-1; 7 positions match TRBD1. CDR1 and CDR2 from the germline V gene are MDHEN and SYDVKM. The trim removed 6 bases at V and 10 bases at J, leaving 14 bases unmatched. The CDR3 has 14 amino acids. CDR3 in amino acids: CASRLAGGILGAFF. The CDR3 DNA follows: TGTGCCAGCAGACTTGCAGGGGGAATTCTTGGAGCTTTCTTT.

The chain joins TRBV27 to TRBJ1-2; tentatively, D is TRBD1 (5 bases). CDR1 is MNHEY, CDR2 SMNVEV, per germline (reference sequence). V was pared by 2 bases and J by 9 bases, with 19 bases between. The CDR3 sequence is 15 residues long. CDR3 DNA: TGTGCCAGCAGTTTAATTTGGAGACAGAGGAGTAGCTACACCTTC. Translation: CASSLIWRQRSSYTF.